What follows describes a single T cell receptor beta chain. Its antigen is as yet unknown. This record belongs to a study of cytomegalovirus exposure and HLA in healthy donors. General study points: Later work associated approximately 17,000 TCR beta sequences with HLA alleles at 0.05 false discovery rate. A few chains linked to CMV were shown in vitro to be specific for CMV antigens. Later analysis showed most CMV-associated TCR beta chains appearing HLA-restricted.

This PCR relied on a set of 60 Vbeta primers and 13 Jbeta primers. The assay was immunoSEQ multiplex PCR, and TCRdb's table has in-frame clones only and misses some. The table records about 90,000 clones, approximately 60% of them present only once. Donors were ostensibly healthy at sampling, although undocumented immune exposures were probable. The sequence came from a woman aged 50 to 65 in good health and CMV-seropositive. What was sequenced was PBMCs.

The CDR3 nucleotides read TGTGCCAGTAGTACCTCAGGGGCATCCTACAATGAGCAGTTCTTC. As protein: CASSTSGASYNEQFF. The chain carries TRBV19 and TRBJ2-1; perhaps TRBD1 as D (6 bases). Trimming removed 4 bases at V and 1 base at J, with 11 bases between. There are 15 residues in the CDR3. Germline V lookup: CDR1 LNHDA, CDR2 SQIVND (reference sequence).